The 6 T cell receptor beta chains below were found in one sample sequenced in a study of beta chain features in type 1 diabetes. Study-wide results and caveats: In all four CD4+ subsets, TCRB CDR3 length was significantly, moderately reduced in type 1 diabetes.

All of the isolated RNA was reverse transcribed, so expressed TCRB transcripts were sequenced. Some clones are missing from TCRdb's copy, which holds only in-frame ones; the method was immunoSEQ multiplex PCR. The table includes hundreds of thousands of clones, roughly an eighth detected once. These receptors are not linked to any known antigen. Sequencing input: naive CD4+ T cells from blood. The receptors shown here come from a man aged 18 to 30 with type 1 diabetes.

The V and J genes are TRBV29-1 and TRBJ1-3, with a weak D call TRBD1 (5 bases). The CDR3 covers 14 residues. The V end lost 7 bases, the J end lost 0 bases, and 13 bases lay between the germline ends. The germline gives CDR1 SQVTM, CDR2 ANQGSEA. For the CDR3, the DNA is TGCAGCGCGTTACGGGACGACTCTGGAAACACCATATATTTT. Residues: CSALRDDSGNTIYF. The variable domain in full, with the rest retrieved from reference TRBV29-1 and TRBJ1-3, is SAVISQKPSRDICQRGTSLTIQCQVDSQVTMMFWYRQQPGQSLTLIATANQGSEATYESGFVIDKFPISRPNLTFSTLTVSNMSPEDSSIYLCSALRDDSGNTIYFGEGSWLTVV.

The chain carries TRBV16 and TRBJ2-1; 7 bases are shared with TRBD1. Germline V CDR1 and CDR2: KGHSY, FQNENV. CDR3 length: 15 residues. V shed 4 bases and J 4 bases; nucleotides not matched to a gene: 7. The CDR3 here is CASSPRQGEYNEQFF. CDR3 nucleotide sequence: TGTGCCAGCAGCCCACGACAGGGAGAATACAATGAGCAGTTCTTC.

This clone was recorded a few times. This chain joins TRBV11-1 and TRBJ1-4; TRBD1 agrees at 9 bases. The germline V gene encodes CDR1 SGHAT and CDR2 FQDESV (reference sequence). Losses at the gene ends were 4 bases for V and 13 bases for J; bases not matched to a gene: 10. This CDR3 has 14 amino acids. The DNA of the CDR3 is TGTGCCAGCAGCTCACGTCTGGGACAGGGACGACTGTTTTTT. It translates to CASSSRLGQGRLFF.

This chain joins TRBV6-5 and TRBJ2-7; the D gene could be TRBD1 or TRBD2 (6 bases each). The ends were cut back, 2 bases at V and 0 bases at J, with 14 bases in the middle. The CDR3 spans 16 residues. Germline V gene lookup returns CDR1 MNHEY and CDR2 SVGAGI. CDR3 sequence (DNA): TGTGCCAGCAGTTACCGTGTAGGGGGGAGCTCCTACGAGCAGTACTTC. Translating it yields CASSYRVGGSSYEQYF.

This chain links TRBV7-2 with TRBJ2-2, with no clear D. In germline, CDR1 is SGHTA, CDR2 FQGNSA. The CDR3 extends over 14 amino acids. Trimming stripped 1 base from V and 3 bases from J, with 6 bases between. The CDR3 nucleotides read TGTGCCAGCAGCTTAGGCCGATACACCGGGGAGCTGTTTTTT. This codes for CASSLGRYTGELFF.

The rearrangement uses TRBV28 and TRBJ1-1; unclear D gene. V was pared by 6 bases and J by 6 bases, with 11 bases between. The germline V gene has CDR1 MDHEN and CDR2 SYDVKM. The CDR3 totals 12 residues. The CDR3 is CASRQLGSEAFF. As DNA, the CDR3 is TGTGCCAGCAGGCAACTCGGATCTGAAGCTTTCTTT.